These T cell receptor beta chains were read from a single sample in a study of T cells in localized non-small cell lung cancer. Only in-frame clones appear in the TCRdb table, and some are missing; sequencing was by immunoSEQ multiplex PCR. This sample has 1,200 or so clones, with roughly 25% found just once. This specimen consisted of normal lung tissue next to the tumor, obtained before any cancer treatment. These TCRs come from a male donor aged 60 or over with stage I lung adenocarcinoma. Each CDR3 is given with its conserved first and last residue. D genes are given only for firm matches. A clone size is listed for some rows: how often the clone was seen (once, few, many), or a class if it is expanded.

j_call v_call clone_size d_call cdr3_nt cdr3_aa
TRBJ1-1 TRBV6-8 few TRBD1 TGTGCCAGCACCAAGGACAGGGGAATGAACACTGAAGCTTTCTTT CASTKDRGMNTEAFF
TRBJ2-7 TRBV5-1 . . TGCGCCAGCAGCATCCAGGACGCCTCCTACGAGCAGTACTTC CASSIQDASYEQYF
TRBJ2-1 TRBV6-8 medium-sized . TGTGCCAGCAGCCGTAATGGGGACAATGAGCAGTTCTTC CASSRNGDNEQFF
TRBJ2-7 TRBV6-8 few . TGTGCCAGCAGTTACCCCTCGCGAAGCGGACCGAGCTCCTACGAGCAGTACTTC CASSYPSRSGPSSYEQYF
TRBJ2-1 TRBV29-1 . TRBD2 TGCAGCGTTTCGCGGAGGGCTAGCGGATACAATGAGCAGTTCTTC CSVSRRASGYNEQFF
TRBJ1-1 TRBV10-2 . . TGCGCCAGCAGTGAGAGGATGACGGGGACTGAAGCTTTCTTT CASSERMTGTEAFF
TRBJ1-6 TRBV6-8 medium-sized . TGTGCCAGCAGTTACACGACTGGAGAGGATTCACCCCTCCACTTT CASSYTTGEDSPLHF
TRBJ2-1 TRBV10-2 . TRBD1 TGCGCCAGCAGTGAGTCCGGACAGGGTATACGCAATGAGCAGTTCTTC CASSESGQGIRNEQFF
TRBJ2-7 TRBV2 few TRBD1 TGTGCCAGCAGTGAAGGGACAGGGTACGACGAGCAGTACTTC CASSEGTGYDEQYF
TRBJ1-6 TRBV11-3 few TRBD1 TGTGCCAGCAGCCTGCCGGGACAGGGCTCCTCCCTCCACTTT CASSLPGQGSSLHF
TRBJ1-2 TRBV30 few . TGTGCCTGGAGTTCCAGCCCCTACGGTAGCTACACCTTC CAWSSSPYGSYTF
TRBJ2-1 TRBV6-8 . TRBD1 TGTGCCAGTACAGGGGGCGGCAATGAGCAGTTCTTC CASTGGGNEQFF
TRBJ2-7 TRBV19 . TRBD2 TGTGCCAGTAGCGGGGGGGCGATCTCCGAGCAGTACTTC CASSGGAISEQYF
TRBJ2-1 TRBV6-8 . TRBD2 TGTGCCAGCAGTTATTCTGCTCCGCGACTAGCGGGGGGTATAGTTGAGCAGTTCTTC CASSYSAPRLAGGIVEQFF
TRBJ1-2 TRBV6-8 large TRBD1 TGTGCCAGTACTAATGGACAGGGATCCCCCTGGGGCTACACCTTC CASTNGQGSPWGYTF
TRBJ2-7 TRBV19 hyperexpanded TRBD1 TGTGCCAGTAGTTCCCCCCCGGGACAGGGGGCTTGGGAGCAGTACTTC CASSSPPGQGAWEQYF
TRBJ2-4 TRBV6-8 . TRBD1 TGTGCCAGCAGTTCCGGGACAGGGCAAAACATTCAGTACTTC CASSSGTGQNIQYF
TRBJ1-1 TRBV25-1 few . TGTGCCAGCAGTGATGGGGGTAAGGACACTGAAGCTTTCTTT CASSDGGKDTEAFF
TRBJ1-5 TRBV11-3 . . TGTGCCAGCAGCTTAGTGGGGGATAGCAATCAGCCCCAGCATTTT CASSLVGDSNQPQHF
TRBJ2-1 TRBV6-8 few TRBD1 TGTGCCAGCAGTCAACCGACAGGGTTTAAGAATGAGCAGTTCTTC CASSQPTGFKNEQFF
TRBJ1-4 TRBV4-1 few . TGCGCCAGCAGCCCCCAAGCGGTAGGGACAAGCGAAAAACTGTTTTTT CASSPQAVGTSEKLFF
TRBJ1-4 TRBV5-1 . TRBD1 TGCGCCAGCAGGCCCGGGACAGGAGATGAAAAACTGTTTTTT CASRPGTGDEKLFF
TRBJ2-7 TRBV19 . TRBD1 TGTGCCAGTAGTCCGACAGGGGAGATAACCTACGAGCAGTACTTC CASSPTGEITYEQYF
TRBJ1-5 TRBV19 . . TGTGCCAGTAGTATAAAGGGGACATACGATCAGCCCCAGCATTTT CASSIKGTYDQPQHF
TRBJ1-3 TRBV11-3 . . TGTGCCAGCAGCGGCAGGTTTACCGGAAACACCATATATTTT CASSGRFTGNTIYF
TRBJ1-1 TRBV9 medium-sized . TGTGCCAGCAGACGTCAGGGGACTGAAGCTTTCTTT CASRRQGTEAFF
TRBJ2-4 TRBV29-1 . TRBD1 TGCAGCTTCGGGACAGGGACCAAAAACATTCAGTACTTC CSFGTGTKNIQYF
TRBJ2-7 TRBV29-1 . TRBD2 TGCAGCGTTGAACTAGCGGACTACGAGCAGTACTTC CSVELADYEQYF
TRBJ1-5 TRBV7-6 . . TGTGCCAGCAGTAGGGAAGAGGGCAATCAGCCCCAGCATTTT CASSREEGNQPQHF
TRBJ1-3 TRBV11-3 . . TGTGCCAGCGACTACCTCAGCCAATCCTCTGGAAACACCATATATTTT CASDYLSQSSGNTIYF
TRBJ2-7 TRBV11-3 few TRBD2 TGTGCCAGCAGCTTGGAATCTCGGGAGGGACGGGAGCAGTACTTC CASSLESREGREQYF
TRBJ2-3 TRBV11-3 medium-sized TRBD2 TGTGCCAGCAGACCCGGTCGACTAGCGGGAGGCACAGATACGCAGTATTTT CASRPGRLAGGTDTQYF
TRBJ2-1 TRBV6-8 . . TGTGCCAGCAGTCGGAACGGGGACAATGAGCAGTTCTTC CASSRNGDNEQFF
TRBJ2-7 TRBV9 . TRBD1 TGTGCCAGCAGTGGACAGGGTGCCTACGAGCAGTACTTC CASSGQGAYEQYF
TRBJ1-5 TRBV9 few TRBD1 TGTGCCAGCAGTCCCAGGGGGTTGAGGGGTCAGCCCCAGCATTTT CASSPRGLRGQPQHF
TRBJ2-7 TRBV11-3 medium-sized . TGTGCCAGCAGCCCCTCAAACCTAGCCCCCCACGAGCAGTACTTC CASSPSNLAPHEQYF
TRBJ2-5 TRBV9 medium-sized TRBD2 TGTGCCAGCAATCGACTAGCGGGAGGCCTAAACCAAGAGACCCAGTACTTC CASNRLAGGLNQETQYF
TRBJ1-5 TRBV30 . . TGTGCCTGGAGTCTCGGGGGCGGCAATCAGCCCCAGCATTTT CAWSLGGGNQPQHF
TRBJ2-3 TRBV11-3 . TRBD2 TGTGCCAGCAGCTTTCAAACCGGGACTAGAGCAGATACGCAGTATTTT CASSFQTGTRADTQYF
TRBJ2-2 TRBV6-8 few . TGTGCCAGCAGTCGGGTCACCGGGGAGCTGTTTTTT CASSRVTGELFF
TRBJ2-7 TRBV10-3 . TRBD1 TGTGCCATCAGTGAGCCGGGACAGGGAAGGTACGAGCAGTACTTC CAISEPGQGRYEQYF
TRBJ1-2 TRBV10-2 . . TGCGCCAGCAGTCCCCAGTACCTCTATGGCTACACCTTC CASSPQYLYGYTF
TRBJ1-2 TRBV28 few TRBD1 TGTGCCAGCAACCCACAGGGGGCGGGAGATGGCTACACCTTC CASNPQGAGDGYTF
TRBJ2-7 TRBV6-8 . TRBD2 TGTGCCAGCAGTTACGGGACTAGCGGCTACGAGCAGTACTTC CASSYGTSGYEQYF
TRBJ1-1 TRBV19 . . TGTGCCAGTAGTAAGTCTGGAGGCCGGGCTGAAGCTTTCTTT CASSKSGGRAEAFF
TRBJ2-7 TRBV19 . TRBD2 TGTGCCAGTAGTAGGGGACTAGCGGGAGGCTACGAGCAGTACTTC CASSRGLAGGYEQYF